Listed here are 21 T cell receptor beta chains from one sample, sequenced in a study of OX40 agonist ivuxolimab in advanced cancers. Profiling relied on immunoSEQ multiplex PCR, and the TCRdb table lists in-frame clones only, not all of them. Of around 60,000 clones in the sample, approximately 84% were seen once. Sequencing was performed on CD4+ or CD8+ T cells sorted from blood, taken in a trial of the OX40 agonist ivuxolimab. The source is an adult with an advanced solid tumor such as melanoma, head and neck, liver or kidney cancer.

This clone was picked up one time. The chain joins TRBV5-6 to TRBJ1-3; tentative D call: TRBD1 (6 bases). Germline V gene sequence: CDR1 SGHDT, CDR2 YYEEEE. Trimming stripped 2 bases from V and 3 bases from J, with 9 bases between. The CDR3 sequence is 14 residues long. CDR3 sequence reads: CASSFGRGGNTIYF. In DNA form, the CDR3 reads TGTGCCAGCAGCTTTGGCAGGGGTGGAAACACCATATATTTT.

This chain joins TRBV2 and TRBJ2-1; possibly TRBD2 for D (5 bases). The V end lost 7 bases, the J end lost 8 bases, and 12 bases lay between the germline ends. CDR1 and CDR2 from the germline V gene are SNHLY and FYNNEI. The CDR3 consists of 12 residues. Here the CDR3 reads CASTPDSHEQFF. The CDR3 coding sequence is TGTGCCAGCACCCCGGACTCACATGAGCAGTTCTTC.

V gene TRBV30 combines with J gene TRBJ1-5; no clear D gene. V was shortened by 1 base and J by 3 bases, with 7 bases between the two germline ends. The CDR3 is made up of 13 amino acids. Germline loops: CDR1 GTSNPN, CDR2 SVGIG (reference sequence). The CDR3 loop is CAWSGRSNQPQHF. The CDR3 DNA reads as TGTGCCTGGAGTGGACGGTCCAATCAGCCCCAGCATTTT.

The chain has TRBV7-9 and TRBJ2-7; no firm D call. The V gene lost 5 bases and the J gene lost 2 bases, with 13 bases spanning the gap. The V gene's germline CDR1 is SEHNR and CDR2 FQNEAQ (reference sequence). CDR3 size: 14 residues. The chain's CDR3 is CASSPDKSTYEQYF. The DNA for the CDR3 is TGTGCCAGCAGCCCCGACAAGAGCACCTACGAGCAGTACTTC.

This chain links TRBV19 with TRBJ2-3, with 12 bases identical to TRBD2. The CDR3 has 17 residues. V lost 4 bases to trimming and J lost 6 bases; unmatched junction nucleotides: 11. The germline V gene encodes CDR1 LNHDA and CDR2 SQIVND (reference sequence). The CDR3 DNA reads as TGTGCCAGTAGTAAGACGCAACTAGCGGGAGGATCCGATACGCAGTATTTT. The encoded protein is CASSKTQLAGGSDTQYF.

The rearrangement joins TRBV5-1 to TRBJ1-1; no reliable D call. This CDR3 region has 13 residues. Trimming stripped 1 base from V and 4 bases from J, with 8 bases between. CDR1 is SGHRS and CDR2 is YFSETQ in the germline V gene. Written as DNA, the CDR3 is TGCGCCAGCAGCTTGATTAGCGGCACTGAAGCTTTCTTT. It specifies CASSLISGTEAFF.

This clone is medium-sized within its sample. The rearrangement links TRBV11-2 to TRBJ2-5; the match to TRBD2 covers 9 bases. CDR1 is SGHAT, CDR2 FQNNGV, per germline. The ends lost 4 bases at V and 4 bases at J; junction bases unmatched: 10. The CDR3 sequence is 16 residues long. CDR3 nucleotide sequence: TGTGCCAGCAGCTCAGGGTCCTATAGCGGGAGAGAGACCCAGTACTTC. Its translation is CASSSGSYSGRETQYF.

The gene calls are TRBV6-1 and TRBJ1-5, with D possibly matching TRBD1 (6 bases). The germline V gene has CDR1 MNHNS and CDR2 SASEGT. This CDR3 contains 15 residues. Trimming removed 2 bases at V and 3 bases at J, with 11 bases between. The chain's CDR3 is CASSETGHNNQPQHF. CDR3 sequence (DNA): TGTGCCAGCAGTGAAACGGGACACAACAATCAGCCCCAGCATTTT.

The CDR3: CASSQDRGGIQYF. CDR3 in DNA: TGTGCCAGCAGCCAAGACAGGGGTGGCATTCAGTACTTC. The chain recombines TRBV4-2 with TRBJ2-4, with D perhaps matching TRBD1 (6 bases). Trimming took 0 bases from V and 9 from J, leaving 9 bases between them. The CDR3 contains 13 residues. CDR1 LGHNA and CDR2 YNFKEQ come from the germline V gene.

The table lists this clone with a few counts. The chain recombines TRBV4-3 with TRBJ1-2; possible D gene TRBD1, 6 bases. The CDR3 covers 16 residues. Trimming took off 2 bases at V and 2 bases at J, with 15 bases between the two ends. Germline CDR1 LGHNA, CDR2 YSLEER. In DNA, the CDR3 is TGCGCCAGCAGCCAAAGGACAGCGGGTTCCAACTATGGCTACACCTTC. This encodes CASSQRTAGSNYGYTF.

V gene TRBV6-6 combines with J gene TRBJ2-1; D is possibly TRBD1 (5 bases). This CDR3 comprises 14 residues. V gave up 0 bases and J gave up 5 bases, with 8 bases separating them. CDR1 is MNHNY, CDR2 SVGAGI, per germline (reference sequence). The CDR3 is CASSYSGADNEQFF. The CDR3 nucleotides read TGTGCCAGCAGTTACTCAGGGGCTGACAATGAGCAGTTCTTC.

This clone was seen only a few times. This rearrangement joins TRBV9 to TRBJ1-6; D possibly corresponds to TRBD1 (6 bases). Germline loops: CDR1 SGDLS, CDR2 YYNGEE. Trimming removed 2 bases from V and 9 bases from J, with 12 bases in between. The length of the CDR3 is 14 residues. In DNA form, the CDR3 reads TGTGCCAGCAGCGTGAGGGGGAATAGTTCACCCCTCCACTTT. Protein sequence: CASSVRGNSSPLHF.

The chain is built from TRBV30 and TRBJ2-7; 8 bases fit TRBD1. The CDR3 totals 14 residues. Germline V gene lookup returns CDR1 GTSNPN and CDR2 SVGIG (reference sequence). The trim removed 7 bases at V and 7 bases at J, leaving 15 bases unmatched. The CDR3 loop is CALTRQGRRSEQYF. For the CDR3, the DNA is TGTGCCTTGACCCGACAGGGGAGGCGTAGTGAGCAGTACTTC.

In this sample, this clone turned up a few times. The V call is TRBV10-3, the J call TRBJ1-5; perhaps TRBD1 as D (6 bases). This CDR3 is 13 amino acids long. The germline gives CDR1 ENHRY, CDR2 SYGVKD. Trimming took off 10 bases at V and 7 bases at J, with 17 bases between the two ends. The CDR3 coding sequence is TGTGCCAGTAAGGGGGGGGGAAGACAGCCCCAGCATTTT. This encodes CASKGGGRQPQHF.

The chain recombines TRBV6-1 with TRBJ1-4; D uncertain. The length of the CDR3 is 14 residues. Germline loops: CDR1 MNHNS, CDR2 SASEGT. V lost 1 base and J 3 bases, leaving 6 bases between the germline ends. The CDR3 nucleotides read TGTGCCAGCAGTGAAGGGCTATCTAATGAAAAACTGTTTTTT. Protein: CASSEGLSNEKLFF.

The chain is built from TRBV7-8 and TRBJ2-6; no reliable D call. CDR1 is SGHVS, CDR2 FQNEAQ, per germline. Trimming left V 1 base short and J 2 bases short, with 6 bases between. This CDR3 is 15 amino acids long. The CDR3 bases are TGTGCCAGCAGCTTAGGGGTTGCTGGGGCCAACGTCCTGACTTTC. Residues: CASSLGVAGANVLTF.

V is TRBV10-3 and J is TRBJ2-1; D is uncertain. This CDR3 contains 14 residues. Germline CDR1 is ENHRY and CDR2 is SYGVKD. V was cut by 6 bases and J by 6 bases, with 15 bases left in between. The CDR3 nucleotides are TGTGCCATCAGGGATGAGTATCTCGGCAATGAGCAGTTCTTC. This gives the protein CAIRDEYLGNEQFF.

As regards this clone: The same CDR3 arises from other DNA sequences in this sample as well. The rearrangement uses TRBV4-1 and TRBJ2-7; 9 nucleotides align to TRBD2. The CDR3 is 18 residues long. V lost 0 bases to trimming and J lost 4 bases; unmatched junction nucleotides: 13. Germline CDR1 is MGHRA and CDR2 is YSYEKL. The CDR3: CASSQDQGRPGLAYEQYF. CDR3 coding DNA: TGCGCCAGCAGCCAAGATCAGGGACGTCCGGGACTAGCTTACGAGCAGTACTTC.

For this clone: The sample carries other DNA sequences with the same CDR3. The rearrangement links TRBV29-1 to TRBJ1-2; 7 bases fit TRBD1. CDR1 and CDR2 (germline): SQVTM, ANQGSEA. The trim removed 4 bases at V and 3 bases at J, leaving 2 bases unmatched. The CDR3 runs 12 residues. CDR3 sequence: CSVGDRDYGYTF. In DNA, the CDR3 is TGCAGCGTTGGAGACAGGGACTATGGCTACACCTTC.

By sample share, this clone is medium-sized. V usage is TRBV7-2 and J usage is TRBJ2-2; TRBD2 is a possible D gene (6 bases). V lost 11 bases, J lost 2 bases, and 15 bases lay in between. CDR3 length: 14 amino acids. CDR1 SGHTA and CDR2 FQGNSA come from the germline V gene. The CDR3 sequence: CAAGLTSNTGELFF. The CDR3 DNA sequence: TGTGCCGCGGGGCTGACTAGTAACACCGGGGAGCTGTTTTTT.

The V and J genes are TRBV10-3 and TRBJ1-1; TRBD1 is a possible D gene (5 bases). Germline lookup yields CDR1 ENHRY and CDR2 SYGVKD. The V and J ends lost 10 bases and 2 bases respectively, with 11 bases between them. This CDR3 is 12 amino acids long. Here the CDR3 reads CATRDGNTEAFF. CDR3 DNA: TGTGCCACAAGGGACGGAAACACTGAAGCTTTCTTT.